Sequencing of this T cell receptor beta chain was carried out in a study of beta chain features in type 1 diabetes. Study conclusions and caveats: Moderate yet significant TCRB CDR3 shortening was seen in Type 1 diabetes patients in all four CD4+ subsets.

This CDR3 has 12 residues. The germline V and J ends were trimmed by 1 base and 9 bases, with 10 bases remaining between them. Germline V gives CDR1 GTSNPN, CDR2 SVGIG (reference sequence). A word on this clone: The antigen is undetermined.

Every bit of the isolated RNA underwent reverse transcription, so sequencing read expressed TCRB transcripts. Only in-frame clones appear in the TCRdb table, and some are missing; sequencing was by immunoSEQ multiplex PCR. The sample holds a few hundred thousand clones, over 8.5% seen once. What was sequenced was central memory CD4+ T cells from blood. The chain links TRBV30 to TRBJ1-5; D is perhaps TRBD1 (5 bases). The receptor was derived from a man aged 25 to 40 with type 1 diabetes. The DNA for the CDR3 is TGTGCCTGGAGTGAGGTTAGGGGGCCCCAGCATTTT. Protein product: CAWSEVRGPQHF.